This TCR beta chain comes out of a study of T cells in Graves' hyperthyroidism and ophthalmopathy. General observations from the study: Most expanded thyroid clonotypes above 0.001 recurred in blood. Ophthalmopathy, as predicted by the model, came a median roughly 6.8 months after the prediction. Stable hyperthyroidism was told apart from ophthalmopathy by a model built on 13 V-J features.

The CDR3 covers 15 residues. V dropped 0 bases and J dropped 1 base, with 10 bases sitting between them. Per the germline V gene, CDR1 is SGHDT and CDR2 is YYEEEE. Researchers took RNA transcripts and amplified the TCR beta CDR3 regions from them. The TCR CDR3 first-round RT-PCR relied on the HTBI primer set. One entry per CDR3 protein results from TCRdb running MiXCR on the multiplex PCR reads. This sample has 600,000 to 650,000 distinct CDR3 sequences, with roughly 20% found just once. About this clonotype itself: What it binds is unknown.

Patients having uncontrolled infection, another autoimmune disease, pregnancy or lactation were not included. The sample consisted of blood. The sequence was collected from a man aged 25 to 45 with Graves' ophthalmopathy. This sequence joins TRBV5-6 and TRBJ1-2; D not certain. CDR3 in DNA: TGTGCCAGCAGCTTGGGGTATAAGGATAACTATGGCTACACCTTC. Its protein is CASSLGYKDNYGYTF.